The 25 T cell receptor beta chains presented below share a single source sample, sequenced in a study of cytomegalovirus exposure and HLA in healthy donors (dated by TCRdb to the late 2010s). To prepare the library, the immunoSEQ multiplex PCR assay was applied. For the multiplex PCR, a mixture combining 60 forward primers for TCR Vbeta segments and 13 reverse primers for TCR Jbeta segments was used. TCRdb took this table from immuneACCESS and kept in-frame rearrangements with V and J called. Such tables lack part of the clones; where checked against another copy, unresolved V genes explain under half of the gap, and the rest is unexplained. The record for this sample contains 55,000 to 70,000 clones. The top ten clonotypes cover roughly 2.3% of the sample. The sequencing sample was made of PBMCs. The receptors derive from a female donor in good health and CMV-seropositive.

The chain combines TRBV6-5 with TRBJ1-2; 8 nucleotides agree with TRBD1. The CDR3 consists of 15 residues. The J segment lost 4 bases and the V segment lost 7 bases, leaving 11 bases of the junction unmatched. CDR1 and CDR2 from the germline V gene are MNHEY and SVGAGI. This chain's CDR3 is CASTLGATGVYGYTF. DNA for the CDR3: TGTGCCAGCACCCTTGGGGCGACAGGGGTCTATGGCTACACCTTC.

The chain uses TRBV15 and TRBJ1-6; tentatively, D is TRBD1 (5 bases). Per the germline V gene, CDR1 is LNHNV and CDR2 is YYDKDF (reference sequence). The CDR3 consists of 15 residues. The germline V and J ends were trimmed by 0 bases and 5 bases, with 8 bases remaining between them. CDR3 nucleotide sequence: TGTGCCACCAGCAGAGAGGGGGGGGATAATTCACCCCTCCACTTT. This encodes CATSREGGDNSPLHF. Looking up the rest from reference TRBV15 and TRBJ1-6 gives the full variable domain: DAMVIQNPRYQVTQFGKPVTLSCSQTLNHNVMYWYQQKSSQAPKLLFHYYDKDFNNEADTPDNFQSRRPNTSFCFLDIRSPGLGDTAMYLCATSREGGDNSPLHFGNGTRLTVT.

The chain couples TRBV19 to TRBJ1-1; D remains ambiguous. The germline V and J ends were trimmed by 3 bases and 7 bases, with 12 bases remaining between them. Per the germline V gene, CDR1 is LNHDA and CDR2 is SQIVND (reference sequence). The CDR3 is 13 amino acids. As DNA, the CDR3 is TGTGCCAGTAGTATCCCACTCCCAGGTGAAGCTTTCTTT. It translates to CASSIPLPGEAFF.

The V and J genes are TRBV5-1 and TRBJ2-3, with D possibly TRBD2 on 6 matching bases. The CDR3 loop spans 14 amino acids. Germline assignment: CDR1 SGHRS and CDR2 YFSETQ. Trimming took off 0 bases at V and 1 base at J, with 6 bases between the two ends. CDR3 region: CASSLASGTDTQYF. CDR3 nucleotide sequence: TGCGCCAGCAGCTTGGCTAGCGGCACAGATACGCAGTATTTT.

The chain joins TRBV7-3 to TRBJ2-2; 10 nucleotides agree with TRBD2. Trimming at V came to 0 bases and at J to 6 bases, leaving 13 bases not matched to a gene. The germline CDR1 and CDR2 sequences are SGHTA and FQGTGA. CDR3 length: 19 amino acids. This chain's CDR3 is CASSLTPYTSGMTAGELFF. CDR3 nucleotide sequence: TGTGCCAGCAGCTTAACGCCATATACTAGCGGGATGACGGCCGGGGAGCTGTTTTTT.

V usage is TRBV28 and J usage is TRBJ1-2; TRBD1 aligns across 8 bases. The J segment lost 7 bases and the V segment lost 7 bases, leaving 11 bases of the junction unmatched. Germline V CDR1 and CDR2: MDHEN, SYDVKM. The CDR3 runs 14 residues. The CDR3 DNA reads TGTGCCAGCAAGATACAGGGGGTTGAGGGTGGCTACACCTTC. It codes for CASKIQGVEGGYTF.

V gene TRBV9 combines with J gene TRBJ2-1; D call uncertain. The germline V and J ends were trimmed by 0 bases and 5 bases, with 9 bases remaining between them. The CDR3 loop spans 14 amino acids. CDR1 is SGDLS, CDR2 YYNGEE, per germline. CDR3 sequence: CASSVVTPDNEQFF. For the CDR3, the DNA is TGTGCCAGCAGCGTAGTTACCCCAGACAATGAGCAGTTCTTC.

The chain has TRBV27 and TRBJ2-7; 8 bases are shared with TRBD1. CDR1 and CDR2 from the germline V gene are MNHEY and SMNVEV (reference sequence). This CDR3 contains 15 residues. V shed 5 bases, J shed 2 bases, and the junction held 8 bases outside the gene matches. Here the CDR3 reads CASSPGQGRPYEQYF. The CDR3 coding sequence is TGTGCCAGCAGTCCAGGACAGGGAAGGCCCTACGAGCAGTACTTC.

The V gene is TRBV30, the J gene TRBJ1-1; D is perhaps TRBD1 (5 bases). CDR3 size: 16 residues. The germline gives CDR1 GTSNPN, CDR2 SVGIG (reference sequence). V was pared by 0 bases and J by 0 bases, with 14 bases between. In nucleotides, the CDR3 is TGTGCCTGGAGTGTAATGGGCGGACAAGTGAACACTGAAGCTTTCTTT. It encodes CAWSVMGGQVNTEAFF.

The chain carries TRBV5-5 and TRBJ1-1; a possible D gene is TRBD1 (5 bases). From germline, CDR1 is SGHKS and CDR2 YYEKEE (reference sequence). Between the trimmed V and J ends, which lost 5 bases and 1 base, there was a span of 6 bases. The CDR3 length is 12 residues. The CDR3 region has the DNA TGTGCCAGCAGGACAGCGAACACTGAAGCTTTCTTT. Translating it yields CASRTANTEAFF. Variable domain in full (rest from reference TRBV5-5 and TRBJ1-1): DAGVTQSPTHLIKTRGQQVTLRCSPISGHKSVSWYQQVLGQGPQFIFQYYEKEERGRGNFPDRFSARQFPNYSSELNVNALLLGDSALYLCASRTANTEAFFGQGTRLTVV.

The gene calls are TRBV11-2 and TRBJ2-2, with D possibly matching TRBD1 (5 bases). The CDR3 runs 13 residues. The ends were cut back, 6 bases at V and 6 bases at J, with 11 bases in the middle. The germline V gene encodes CDR1 SGHAT and CDR2 FQNNGV. CDR3 amino acids: CASSQGPPGELFF. CDR3 in DNA: TGTGCCAGCAGTCAGGGTCCCCCCGGGGAGCTGTTTTTT.

The rearrangement links TRBV9 to TRBJ1-2; unclear D gene. V was trimmed by 0 bases and J by 2 bases, leaving 11 bases between them. This CDR3 spans 15 amino acids. The germline gives CDR1 SGDLS, CDR2 YYNGEE. As DNA, the CDR3 is TGTGCCAGCAGCGTAGAAACCGGAGGCAACTATGGCTACACCTTC. Residues: CASSVETGGNYGYTF.

This rearrangement joins TRBV5-1 to TRBJ2-7; TRBD1 agrees at 9 bases. This CDR3 is 15 amino acids long. Per the germline V gene, CDR1 is SGHRS and CDR2 is YFSETQ. V lost 2 bases, J lost 3 bases, and 6 bases stayed unmatched. CDR3 protein: CASSLGQGFIYEQYF. The CDR3 DNA reads TGCGCCAGCAGCTTAGGACAGGGGTTCATCTACGAGCAGTACTTC.

This chain joins TRBV28 and TRBJ1-1, with D possibly being TRBD1 (5 bases). The ends were cut back, 5 bases at V and 3 bases at J, with 19 bases in the middle. The CDR3 is 16 residues long. CDR1 is MDHEN and CDR2 is SYDVKM in the germline V gene. The CDR3 is CASSPILQGGDTEAFF. CDR3 nucleotides: TGTGCCAGCAGTCCCATCCTCCAGGGAGGGGACACTGAAGCTTTCTTT.

The rearrangement joins TRBV6-5 to TRBJ2-7; TRBD1 might be the D (6 bases). The CDR3 runs 15 residues. Trimming cost V 2 bases and J 2 bases, with 13 bases left between them. Germline V gene sequence: CDR1 MNHEY, CDR2 SVGAGI. The CDR3 DNA reads TGTGCCAGCAGTTACGACCCCGGGACAACCTACGAGCAGTACTTC. Protein product: CASSYDPGTTYEQYF.

The chain carries TRBV27 and TRBJ2-3, with D unclear. The CDR3 has 14 amino acids. Trimming pared 5 bases from V and 1 base from J, leaving 10 bases between. Germline CDR1 is MNHEY and CDR2 is SMNVEV (reference sequence). CDR3 DNA: TGTGCCAGCAGTCGCCCTCCAGGCACAGATACGCAGTATTTT. It is translated as CASSRPPGTDTQYF.

This chain joins TRBV4-3 and TRBJ1-2; TRBD1 agrees at 8 bases. Germline values: CDR1 LGHNA, CDR2 YSLEER. The CDR3 runs 16 residues. V lost 0 bases and J lost 8; bases outside the gene matches: 11. The CDR3 sequence: CASSQDQGTGLGGYTF. The CDR3 nucleotides read TGCGCCAGCAGCCAAGATCAGGGGACAGGTCTTGGAGGCTACACCTTC.

The V and J genes are TRBV4-3 and TRBJ2-2, with a tentative D call TRBD1 (6 bases). V dropped 3 bases and J dropped 6 bases, with 11 bases sitting between them. The length of the CDR3 is 14 residues. CDR1 is LGHNA, CDR2 YSLEER, per germline. CDR3 nucleotides: TGCGCCAGCAGCCAGGGGACAATGCCCGGGGAGCTGTTTTTT. Translating gives CASSQGTMPGELFF.

The V call is TRBV11-2, the J call TRBJ1-1; 8 nucleotides line up with TRBD1. There are 16 residues in the CDR3. The germline V gene encodes CDR1 SGHAT and CDR2 FQNNGV. V trimming: 3 bases; J trimming: 4 bases; junction bases outside the gene matches: 10. DNA for the CDR3: TGTGCCAGCAGCTTTTATTTCCAGGGGGCGGGCACTGAAGCTTTCTTT. It yields the protein CASSFYFQGAGTEAFF.

The genes are TRBV29-1 and TRBJ2-1; 9 bases align to TRBD2. This CDR3 is built from 13 residues. The V and J ends lost 4 bases and 2 bases, in that order; junction bases with no gene match: 0. Germline V CDR1 and CDR2: SQVTM, ANQGSEA. The DNA of the CDR3 is TGCAGCGTTGGCGGGAGGGCCTACAATGAGCAGTTCTTC. Protein sequence: CSVGGRAYNEQFF.

The chain joins TRBV5-1 to TRBJ1-2; 8 bases are a match to TRBD1. Trimming cost V 5 bases and J 7 bases; bases outside gene matches: 10. Germline lookup yields CDR1 SGHRS and CDR2 YFSETQ. The CDR3 spans 14 residues. CDR3 DNA sequence: TGCGCCAGCAGTCCCGACAGGGGTGGGTTTGGCTACACCTTC. Translating it yields CASSPDRGGFGYTF.

The J gene is TRBJ1-2, the V gene TRBV5-1; perhaps TRBD1 as D (5 bases). The V end was cut by 4 bases, the J end by 4 bases, with 14 bases between. The CDR3 runs to 14 residues. Germline V gene data show CDR1 as SGHRS and CDR2 as YFSETQ. The CDR3 DNA sequence: TGCGCCAGCAGCCCGGGGGTTTCGGCCTATGGCTACACCTTC. This codes for CASSPGVSAYGYTF.

The chain uses TRBV5-1 and TRBJ2-5; 8 nucleotides line up with TRBD2. The J call is uncertain, as TRBJ2-7 better fits the DNA end. CDR1 and CDR2 (germline): SGHRS, YFSETQ. The CDR3 length is 15 residues. The CDR3 is CASSLAGGLQNEQYF. The CDR3 DNA sequence: TGCGCCAGCAGCTTGGCGGGGGGGCTCCAGAACGAGCAGTACTTC.

This chain's CDR3 is CASSPGGQGGQETQYF. The CDR3 DNA sequence: TGTGCCAGCAGCCCGGGAGGGCAGGGGGGCCAAGAGACCCAGTACTTC. V is TRBV9 and J is TRBJ2-5, with D possibly being TRBD2 (8 bases). Looked up from germline, CDR1 is SGDLS and CDR2 is YYNGEE. The V gene lost 4 bases and the J gene lost 1 base, with 17 bases spanning the gap. The CDR3 runs to 16 residues.

The V call is TRBV5-1, the J call TRBJ1-2; 10 nucleotides align to TRBD1. The CDR3 runs 17 residues. CDR1 is SGHRS and CDR2 is YFSETQ in the germline V gene. With 4 bases clipped from V and 2 bases from J, the junction kept 11 bases outside the gene matches. CDR3 loop: CASSQTLSGQGNYGYTF. The CDR3 nucleotides are TGCGCCAGCAGCCAAACCTTATCGGGACAGGGGAACTATGGCTACACCTTC.